The 28 T cell receptor beta chains listed next were all sequenced from one sample in a study of T cell changes during pregnancy in multiple sclerosis. Profiled with immunoSEQ multiplex PCR; TCRdb holds only in-frame clones, not every one. The data show about 76,000 clones, with roughly 93% seen just once and roughly 2.5% held by the top ten. The input for sequencing was peripheral blood, taken in the second trimester of pregnancy. The receptors come from a female donor with multiple sclerosis, enrolled in a pregnancy study.

This rearrangement joins TRBV5-6 to TRBJ1-5; D gene unclear. CDR3 size: 14 residues. Looked up from germline, CDR1 is SGHDT and CDR2 is YYEEEE. V lost 4 bases, J lost 6 bases, and 14 bases lay in between. Here the CDR3 DNA reads TGTGCCAGCAGCCGCTCATTCACTTCTCAGCCCCAGCATTTT. It is translated as CASSRSFTSQPQHF.

To note about this clone: One junction end does not reproduce the germline sequence, and a read error may be involved. The J gene is TRBJ1-2, the V gene TRBV11-2, with 7 bases identical to TRBD1. Germline CDR1 and CDR2: SGHAT and FQNNGV. This CDR3 spans 17 amino acids. CDR3 region: CASSSLVKGQNNYGYTF. The CDR3 DNA sequence: TGTGCCAGTAGCTCGTTGGTGAAGGGACAGAACAACTATGGCTACACCTTC.

The chain uses TRBV21-1 and TRBJ1-4; the table assigns TRBD1, which was not confirmed against the DNA. TRBV21-1 is reported as a pseudogene. The CDR3 has 14 amino acids. CDR3 in amino acids: CASSPGGSNEKLFF. As DNA, the CDR3 is TGTGCCAGCAGCCCTGGGGGCAGCAATGAAAAACTGTTTTTT.

The chain links TRBV29-1 to TRBJ2-3; 11 bases map to TRBD2. CDR1 and CDR2 (germline): SQVTM, ANQGSEA. This CDR3 spans 15 amino acids. Trimming took 4 bases from V and 3 from J; bases not matched to a gene: 6. In nucleotides, the CDR3 is TGCAGCGTTGTAAAGACTAGCGGGGTGACAGATACGCAGTATTTT. As protein: CSVVKTSGVTDTQYF.

The chain joins TRBV6-1 to TRBJ2-7; TRBD1 is a possible D gene (5 bases). Germline loops: CDR1 MNHNS, CDR2 SASEGT. The CDR3 runs 10 residues. Between the trimmed V and J ends, which lost 7 bases and 7 bases, there was a span of 8 bases. In nucleotides, the CDR3 is TGTGCCAGCAAGGGGCTGGAGCAGTACTTC. Translating it yields CASKGLEQYF.

This clone has only one observation. The genes are TRBV7-2 and TRBJ1-1; no reliable D call. V dropped 5 bases and J dropped 8 bases, with 12 bases sitting between them. From germline, CDR1 is SGHTA and CDR2 FQGNSA. The CDR3 sequence is 12 residues long. The CDR3 DNA reads as TGTGCCAGCAGCGGATGGCGGGTGGAAGCTTTCTTT. It encodes CASSGWRVEAFF.

The chain joins TRBV6-1 to TRBJ1-3; D remains unclear. The CDR3 spans 15 residues. Trimming removed 3 bases at V and 0 bases at J, with 9 bases between. CDR1 is MNHNS, CDR2 SASEGT, per germline. The CDR3 here is CASSEAVISGNTIYF. In DNA, the CDR3 is TGTGCCAGCAGTGAGGCGGTAATCTCTGGAAACACCATATATTTT.

This chain uses TRBV5-6 with TRBJ2-1; D may be TRBD1 (7 bases). Trimming removed 2 bases from V and 4 bases from J, with 13 bases in between. Germline V gene data show CDR1 as SGHDT and CDR2 as YYEEEE. The CDR3 has 15 amino acids. The CDR3 DNA is TGTGCCAGCAGCTTCAGGGGGGCGGCGTACAATGAGCAGTTCTTC. Translated: CASSFRGAAYNEQFF.

The chain employs TRBV16 and TRBJ1-2; 7 bases map to TRBD1. V trimming: 4 bases; J trimming: 5 bases; junction bases outside the gene matches: 7. CDR1 is KGHSY, CDR2 FQNENV, per germline. CDR3 length equals 14 residues. The chain's CDR3 is CASSLWDSQYGYTF. The DNA for the CDR3 is TGTGCCAGCAGCCTCTGGGACAGTCAGTATGGCTACACCTTC.

The chain combines TRBV12-2 with TRBJ2-1; TRBD2 is the table's D call, not checked against the DNA. TRBV12-2 is shown as a pseudogene. The CDR3 is 15 residues long. The CDR3 bases are TGTGCAAGTCGGATGGGCGGGGCCTTTTACAATGAGCAGTTCTTC. It specifies CASRMGGAFYNEQFF.

This clone is a singleton in its sample. Mismatch with germline at one junction end may stem from a read error. The V gene is TRBV7-7, the J gene TRBJ2-3; 8 bases match TRBD1. Looked up from germline, CDR1 is SSHAT and CDR2 is FNYEAQ (reference sequence). The length of the CDR3 is 15 residues. In DNA form, the CDR3 reads TGTGCTAGCAGCTCGGACAGGGTGAATATAGATACGCAGTATTTT. Amino acids: CASSSDRVNIDTQYF.

The chain carries TRBV6-6 and TRBJ2-7; no reliable D call. The CDR3 runs to 12 residues. The V end lost 10 bases, the J end lost 6 bases, and 16 bases lay between the germline ends. Germline V gene sequence: CDR1 MNHNY, CDR2 SVGAGI (reference sequence). The CDR3 DNA reads as TGTGCCACCCTAACGGGTGTGGGCGAGCAGTACTTC. This gives the protein CATLTGVGEQYF.

The chain has TRBV5-5 and TRBJ1-3; 8 bases are a match to TRBD1. The CDR3 spans 14 residues. The V segment lost 2 bases and the J segment 9 bases; nucleotides outside the gene matches: 7. Germline CDR1 reads SGHKS; CDR2 reads YYEKEE (reference sequence). CDR3 protein: CASSFQGAWSTIYF. DNA of the CDR3: TGTGCCAGCAGCTTTCAGGGGGCGTGGAGCACCATATATTTT.

This chain uses TRBV5-1 with TRBJ1-2; D remains unclear. The ends were cut back, 4 bases at V and 0 bases at J, with 13 bases in the middle. Germline assignment: CDR1 SGHRS and CDR2 YFSETQ. The CDR3 loop spans 15 amino acids. CDR3 in DNA: TGCGCCAGCAGCCCTCACAGAAAAGCTAACTATGGCTACACCTTC. Amino acid sequence: CASSPHRKANYGYTF.

The V call is TRBV19, the J call TRBJ1-5, with D uncertain. Between the trimmed V and J ends, which lost 7 bases and 0 bases, there was a span of 16 bases. Looked up from germline, CDR1 is LNHDA and CDR2 is SQIVND (reference sequence). CDR3 length: 16 amino acids. DNA of the CDR3: TGTGCCAGTACTTATCGTGGAGAGTATAGCAATCAGCCCCAGCATTTT. Encoded protein: CASTYRGEYSNQPQHF.

The chain carries TRBV7-6 and TRBJ1-1; D remains unclear. This CDR3 contains 12 residues. V lost 1 base and J lost 7, with 7 bases in between. Germline assignment: CDR1 SGHVS and CDR2 FNYEAQ. CDR3 sequence (DNA): TGTGCCAGCAGCTTAGGGGCTGGTGAAGCTTTCTTT. This encodes CASSLGAGEAFF.

This rearrangement joins TRBV2 to TRBJ2-2, with 8 bases lining up with TRBD2. Germline V gene lookup returns CDR1 SNHLY and CDR2 FYNNEI. CDR3 length equals 14 residues. Trimming cost V 7 bases and J 4 bases; bases outside gene matches: 5. CDR3 nucleotide sequence: TGTGCCAGCAAGCGGGAGTCAATCACCGGGGAGCTGTTTTTT. Translation: CASKRESITGELFF.

The chain links TRBV6-1 to TRBJ2-1, with no clear D. The CDR3 runs 14 residues. Germline V lookup: CDR1 MNHNS, CDR2 SASEGT. Trimming took off 2 bases at V and 4 bases at J, with 9 bases between the two ends. The CDR3 sequence: CASSEYGQYNEQFF. CDR3 bases: TGTGCCAGCAGTGAATATGGCCAGTACAATGAGCAGTTCTTC.

This clone occurred once. This chain uses TRBV2 with TRBJ1-1; D remains ambiguous. This CDR3 is built from 16 residues. Germline loops: CDR1 SNHLY, CDR2 FYNNEI. With 4 bases removed from V and 2 bases from J, the gap between germline ends came to 17 bases. CDR3 in DNA: TGTGCCAGCAGTGCCTCGGCGGCGGGTTTAAACACTGAAGCTTTCTTT. This translates into CASSASAAGLNTEAFF.

V usage is TRBV19 and J usage is TRBJ1-5; the D is unclear. The V gene lost 7 bases and the J gene lost 6 bases, with 19 bases spanning the gap. The CDR3 contains 15 residues. CDR1 and CDR2 from the germline V gene are LNHDA and SQIVND (reference sequence). CDR3 in amino acids: CASKFGEVVGQPQHF. The CDR3 DNA reads TGTGCCAGTAAATTTGGCGAGGTGGTGGGTCAGCCCCAGCATTTT.

This clone has only a few counts. The rearrangement links TRBV15 to TRBJ2-1, with TRBD1 identical over 11 bases. The germline CDR1 and CDR2 sequences are LNHNV and YYDKDF (reference sequence). V lost 2 bases to trimming and J lost 7 bases; unmatched junction nucleotides: 7. The CDR3 extends over 16 amino acids. This CDR3 is CATSRHTGTGGNEQFF. The CDR3 DNA reads as TGTGCCACCAGCAGACATACCGGGACAGGGGGGAATGAGCAGTTCTTC. Using reference TRBV15 and TRBJ2-1 for the parts outside the CDR3, the full variable domain is DAMVIQNPRYQVTQFGKPVTLSCSQTLNHNVMYWYQQKSSQAPKLLFHYYDKDFNNEADTPDNFQSRRPNTSFCFLDIRSPGLGDTAMYLCATSRHTGTGGNEQFFGPGTRLTVL.

The gene calls are TRBV13 and TRBJ2-5; D unclear. The V and J ends lost 3 bases and 2 bases respectively, with 22 bases between them. The germline gives CDR1 PRHDT, CDR2 FYEKMQ (reference sequence). This CDR3 contains 18 residues. In DNA, the CDR3 is TGTGCCAGCAGCTTCGCGAACGTGGTCGTACAGCAGCAAGAGACCCAGTACTTC. Amino acid sequence: CASSFANVVVQQQETQYF. Supplemented by reference TRBV13 and TRBJ2-5, the full variable domain reads AAGVIQSPRHLIKEKRETATLKCYPIPRHDTVYWYQQGPGQDPQFLISFYEKMQSDKGSIPDRFSAQQFSDYHSELNMSSLELGDSALYFCASSFANVVVQQQETQYFGPGTRLLVL.

This CDR3 reads CAWSVLGSGNSPLHF. CDR3 DNA sequence: TGTGCCTGGAGTGTACTGGGCAGCGGGAATTCACCCCTCCACTTT. J is TRBJ1-6 and V is TRBV30; D is unresolved. Germline assignment: CDR1 GTSNPN and CDR2 SVGIG (reference sequence). V lost 0 bases and J lost 7, with 13 bases in between. The CDR3 is 15 residues long. The full variable domain, in which reference TRBV30 and TRBJ1-6 provide the parts outside the CDR3, is SQTIHQWPATLVQPVGSPLSLECTVEGTSNPNLYWYRQAAGRGLQLLFYSVGIGQISSEVPQNLSASRPQDRQFILSSKKLLLSDSGFYLCAWSVLGSGNSPLHFGNGTRLTVT.

V is TRBV9 and J is TRBJ2-3; D is uncertain. The CDR3 consists of 13 residues. With 1 base removed from V and 3 bases from J, the gap between germline ends came to 6 bases. The germline gives CDR1 SGDLS, CDR2 YYNGEE. CDR3 nucleotide sequence: TGTGCCAGCAGCGTACAGACTACAGATACGCAGTATTTT. Protein product: CASSVQTTDTQYF.

The chain couples TRBV28 to TRBJ2-5, with D perhaps TRBD2 (7 bases). The length of the CDR3 is 14 residues. The V gene's germline CDR1 is MDHEN and CDR2 SYDVKM. The V end lost 9 bases, the J end lost 5 bases, and 19 bases lay between the germline ends. The CDR3 sequence is CASGDLGGRETQYF. Here the CDR3 DNA reads TGTGCCAGTGGCGATTTGGGGGGGCGGGAGACCCAGTACTTC.

The chain has TRBV9 and TRBJ1-5; a weak D match, TRBD1 (6 bases). CDR3 length equals 15 residues. V was clipped by 0 bases and J by 1 base, with 8 bases between them. From germline, CDR1 is SGDLS and CDR2 YYNGEE. The CDR3 protein is CASSVGQGSNQPQHF. CDR3 coding DNA: TGTGCCAGCAGCGTAGGGCAGGGGAGCAATCAGCCCCAGCATTTT. The complete variable domain, with remaining parts taken from reference TRBV9 and TRBJ1-5, reads DSGVTQTPKHLITATGQRVTLRCSPRSGDLSVYWYQQSLDQGLQFLIQYYNGEERAKGNILERFSAQQFPDLHSELNLSSLELGDSALYFCASSVGQGSNQPQHFGDGTRLSIL.

This sequence joins TRBV15 and TRBJ2-1; 8 bases are a match to TRBD2. Trimming cost V 3 bases and J 5 bases; bases outside gene matches: 18. This CDR3 region has 19 residues. Germline CDR1 reads LNHNV; CDR2 reads YYDKDF (reference sequence). This CDR3 reads CATSREGLVGISGDNEQFF. The CDR3 coding sequence is TGTGCCACCAGCAGGGAGGGACTAGTGGGGATTTCGGGTGACAATGAGCAGTTCTTC.

This clone was seen only once. DNA of the CDR3: TGTGCCAGCAGCTTGGCCCTGGGACAGTCGACTACTAATGAAAAACTGTTTTTT. Translating gives CASSLALGQSTTNEKLFF. J is TRBJ1-4 and V is TRBV5-4; 7 nucleotides line up with TRBD1. Germline assignment: CDR1 SGHNT and CDR2 YYREEE (reference sequence). The J segment lost 2 bases and the V segment lost 0 bases, leaving 10 bases of the junction unmatched. The CDR3 totals 18 residues.